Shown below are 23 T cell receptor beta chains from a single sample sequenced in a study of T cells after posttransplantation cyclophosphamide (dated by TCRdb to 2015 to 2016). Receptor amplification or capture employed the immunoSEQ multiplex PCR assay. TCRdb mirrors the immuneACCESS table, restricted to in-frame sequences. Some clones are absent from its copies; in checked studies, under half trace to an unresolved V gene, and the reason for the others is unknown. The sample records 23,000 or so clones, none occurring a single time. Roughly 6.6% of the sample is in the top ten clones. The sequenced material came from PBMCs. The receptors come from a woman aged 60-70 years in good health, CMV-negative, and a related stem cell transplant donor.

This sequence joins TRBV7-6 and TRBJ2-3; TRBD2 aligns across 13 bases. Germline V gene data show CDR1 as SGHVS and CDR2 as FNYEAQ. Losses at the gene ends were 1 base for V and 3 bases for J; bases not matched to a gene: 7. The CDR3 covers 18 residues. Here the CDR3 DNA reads TGTGCCAGCAGCTTAGTTGGGACTAGCGGGGCTGGAACAGATACGCAGTATTTT. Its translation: CASSLVGTSGAGTDTQYF. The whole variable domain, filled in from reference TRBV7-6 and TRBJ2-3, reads GAGVSQSPRYKVTKRGQDVALRCDPISGHVSLYWYRQALGQGPEFLTYFNYEAQQDKSGLPNDRFSAERPEGSISTLTIQRTEQRDSAMYRCASSLVGTSGAGTDTQYFGPGTRLTVL.

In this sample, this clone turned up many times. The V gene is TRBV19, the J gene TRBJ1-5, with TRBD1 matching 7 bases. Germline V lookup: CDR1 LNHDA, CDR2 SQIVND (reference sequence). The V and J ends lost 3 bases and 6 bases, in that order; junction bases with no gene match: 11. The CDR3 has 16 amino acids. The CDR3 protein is CASSIKQGVATQPQHF. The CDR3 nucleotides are TGTGCCAGTAGTATCAAGCAGGGGGTGGCGACTCAGCCCCAGCATTTT. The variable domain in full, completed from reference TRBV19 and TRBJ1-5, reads DGGITQSPKYLFRKEGQNVTLSCEQNLNHDAMYWYRQDPGQGLRLIYYSQIVNDFQKGDIAEGYSVSREKKESFPLTVTSAQKNPTAFYLCASSIKQGVATQPQHFGDGTRLSIL.

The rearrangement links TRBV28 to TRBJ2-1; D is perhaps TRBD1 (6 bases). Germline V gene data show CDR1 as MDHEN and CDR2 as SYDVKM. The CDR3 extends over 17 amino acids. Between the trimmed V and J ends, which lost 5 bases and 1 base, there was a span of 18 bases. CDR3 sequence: CASSTILTGVSYNEQFF. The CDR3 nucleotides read TGTGCCAGCAGTACTATCCTGACAGGCGTTTCCTACAATGAGCAGTTCTTC.

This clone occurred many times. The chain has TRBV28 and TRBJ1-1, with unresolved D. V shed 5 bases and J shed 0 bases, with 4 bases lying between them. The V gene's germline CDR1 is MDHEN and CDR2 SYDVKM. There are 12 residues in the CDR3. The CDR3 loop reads CASSIVNTEAFF. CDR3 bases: TGTGCCAGCAGTATCGTGAACACTGAAGCTTTCTTT. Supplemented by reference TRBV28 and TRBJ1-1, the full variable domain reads DVKVTQSSRYLVKRTGEKVFLECVQDMDHENMFWYRQDPGLGLRLIYFSYDVKMKEKGDIPEGYSVSREKKERFSLILESASTNQTSMYLCASSIVNTEAFFGQGTRLTVV.

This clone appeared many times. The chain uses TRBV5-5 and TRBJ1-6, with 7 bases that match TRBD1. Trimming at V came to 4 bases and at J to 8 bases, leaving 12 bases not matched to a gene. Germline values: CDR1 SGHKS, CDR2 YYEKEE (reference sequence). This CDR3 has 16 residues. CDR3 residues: CASSPRDSIFDSPLHF. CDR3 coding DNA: TGTGCCAGCAGCCCCCGGGACAGTATCTTCGATTCACCCCTCCACTTT.

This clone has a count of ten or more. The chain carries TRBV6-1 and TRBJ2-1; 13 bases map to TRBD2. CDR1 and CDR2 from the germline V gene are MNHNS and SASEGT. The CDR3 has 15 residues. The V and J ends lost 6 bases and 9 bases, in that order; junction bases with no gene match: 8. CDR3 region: CASSPGLAGKGEQFF. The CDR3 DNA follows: TGTGCCAGCAGCCCGGGACTAGCGGGAAAGGGTGAGCAGTTCTTC.

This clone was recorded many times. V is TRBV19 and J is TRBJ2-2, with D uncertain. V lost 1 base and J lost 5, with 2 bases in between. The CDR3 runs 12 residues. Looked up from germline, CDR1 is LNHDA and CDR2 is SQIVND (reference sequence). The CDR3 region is CASSIATGELFF. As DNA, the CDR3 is TGTGCCAGTAGTATAGCGACCGGGGAGCTGTTTTTT.

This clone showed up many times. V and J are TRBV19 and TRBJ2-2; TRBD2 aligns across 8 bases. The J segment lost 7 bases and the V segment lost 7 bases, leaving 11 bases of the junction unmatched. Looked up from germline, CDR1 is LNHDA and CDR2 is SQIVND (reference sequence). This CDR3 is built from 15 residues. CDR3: CASNKASAGGGELFF. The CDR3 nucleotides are TGTGCCAGTAATAAGGCATCTGCGGGAGGCGGGGAGCTGTTTTTT.

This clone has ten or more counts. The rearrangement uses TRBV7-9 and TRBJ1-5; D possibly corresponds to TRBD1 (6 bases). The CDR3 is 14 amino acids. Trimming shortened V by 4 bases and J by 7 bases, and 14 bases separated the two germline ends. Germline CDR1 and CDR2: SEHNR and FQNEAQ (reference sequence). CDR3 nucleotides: TGTGCCAGCAGCTCCTTTGGGGGCCCCCAGCCCCAGCATTTT. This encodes CASSSFGGPQPQHF.

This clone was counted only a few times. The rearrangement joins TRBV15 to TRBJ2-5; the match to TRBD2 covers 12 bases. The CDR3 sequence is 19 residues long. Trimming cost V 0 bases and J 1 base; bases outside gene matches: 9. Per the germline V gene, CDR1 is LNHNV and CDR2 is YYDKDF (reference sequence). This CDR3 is CATSRDGWLAGGPQETQYF. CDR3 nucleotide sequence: TGTGCCACCAGCAGAGATGGGTGGCTAGCGGGGGGGCCCCAAGAGACCCAGTACTTC.

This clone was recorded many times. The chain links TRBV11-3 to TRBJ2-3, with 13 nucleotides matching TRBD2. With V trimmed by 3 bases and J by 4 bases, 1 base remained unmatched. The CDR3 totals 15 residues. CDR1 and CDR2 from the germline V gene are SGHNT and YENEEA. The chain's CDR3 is CASSLGLAGSDTQYF. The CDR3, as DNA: TGTGCCAGCAGCTTGGGACTAGCGGGGTCAGATACGCAGTATTTT.

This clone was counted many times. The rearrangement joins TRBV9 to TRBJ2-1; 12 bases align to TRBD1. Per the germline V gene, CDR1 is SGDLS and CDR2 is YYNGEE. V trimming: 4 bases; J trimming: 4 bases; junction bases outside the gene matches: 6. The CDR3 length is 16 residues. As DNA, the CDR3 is TGTGCCAGCAGCCCACGGGGACAGGGGGCTTACAATGAGCAGTTCTTC. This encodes CASSPRGQGAYNEQFF.

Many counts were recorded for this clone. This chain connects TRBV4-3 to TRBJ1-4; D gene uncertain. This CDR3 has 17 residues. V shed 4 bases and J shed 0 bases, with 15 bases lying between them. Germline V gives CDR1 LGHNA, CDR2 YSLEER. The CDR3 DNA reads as TGCGCCAGCAGCCGCCCAATTCACAGCACAACTAATGAAAAACTGTTTTTT. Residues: CASSRPIHSTTNEKLFF.

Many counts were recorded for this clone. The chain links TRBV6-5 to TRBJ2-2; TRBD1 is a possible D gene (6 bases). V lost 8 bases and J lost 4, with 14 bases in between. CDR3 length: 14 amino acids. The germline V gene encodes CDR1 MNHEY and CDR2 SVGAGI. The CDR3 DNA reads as TGTGCCAGCGGACCCCACAGGGTCACCGGGGAGCTGTTTTTT. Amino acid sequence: CASGPHRVTGELFF.

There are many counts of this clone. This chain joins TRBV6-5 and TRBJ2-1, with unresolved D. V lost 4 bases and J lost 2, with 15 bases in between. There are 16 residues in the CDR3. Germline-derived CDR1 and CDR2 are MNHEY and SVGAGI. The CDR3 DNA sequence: TGTGCCAGCAGTTCCTTCAAGGAGAGACCCTACAATGAGCAGTTCTTC. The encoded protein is CASSSFKERPYNEQFF.

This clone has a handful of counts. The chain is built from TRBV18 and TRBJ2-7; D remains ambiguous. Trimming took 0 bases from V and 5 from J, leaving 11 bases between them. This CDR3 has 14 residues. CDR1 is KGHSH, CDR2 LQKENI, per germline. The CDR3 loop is CASSPPSKADEQYF. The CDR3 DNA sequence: TGTGCCAGCTCACCACCAAGCAAAGCCGACGAGCAGTACTTC.

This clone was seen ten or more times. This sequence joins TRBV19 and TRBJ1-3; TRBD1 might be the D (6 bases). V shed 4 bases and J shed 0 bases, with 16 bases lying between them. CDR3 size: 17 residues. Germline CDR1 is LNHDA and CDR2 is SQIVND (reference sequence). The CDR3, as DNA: TGTGCCAGTAGTACCCGGACAGTCATGTACTCTGGAAACACCATATATTTT. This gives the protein CASSTRTVMYSGNTIYF.

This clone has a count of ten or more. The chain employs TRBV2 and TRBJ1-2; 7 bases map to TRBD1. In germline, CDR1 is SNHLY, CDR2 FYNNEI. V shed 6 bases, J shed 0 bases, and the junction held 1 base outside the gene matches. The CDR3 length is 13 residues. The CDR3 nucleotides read TGTGCCAGCAGCGGGACAGCTAACTATGGCTACACCTTC. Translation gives CASSGTANYGYTF.

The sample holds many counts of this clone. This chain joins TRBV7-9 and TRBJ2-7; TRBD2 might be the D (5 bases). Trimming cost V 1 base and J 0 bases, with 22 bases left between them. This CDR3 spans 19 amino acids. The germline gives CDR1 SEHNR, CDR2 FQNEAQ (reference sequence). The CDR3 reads CASSLVSGWSGRSSYEQYF. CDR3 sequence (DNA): TGTGCCAGCAGCTTAGTGAGCGGATGGAGCGGTAGGAGCTCCTACGAGCAGTACTTC.

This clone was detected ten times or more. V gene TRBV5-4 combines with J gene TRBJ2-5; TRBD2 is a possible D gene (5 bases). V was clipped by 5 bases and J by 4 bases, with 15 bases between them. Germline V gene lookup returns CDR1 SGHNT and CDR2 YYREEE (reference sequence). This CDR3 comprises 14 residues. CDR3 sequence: CASRPVDSLETQYF. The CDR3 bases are TGTGCCAGCAGACCGGTGGACTCTTTAGAGACCCAGTACTTC.

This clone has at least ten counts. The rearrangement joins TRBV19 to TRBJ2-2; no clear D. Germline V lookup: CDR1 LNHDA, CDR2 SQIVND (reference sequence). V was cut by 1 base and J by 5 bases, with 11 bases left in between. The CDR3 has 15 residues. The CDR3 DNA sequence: TGTGCCAGTAGTATAGCTTCCGCACTTACCGGGGAGCTGTTTTTT. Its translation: CASSIASALTGELFF.

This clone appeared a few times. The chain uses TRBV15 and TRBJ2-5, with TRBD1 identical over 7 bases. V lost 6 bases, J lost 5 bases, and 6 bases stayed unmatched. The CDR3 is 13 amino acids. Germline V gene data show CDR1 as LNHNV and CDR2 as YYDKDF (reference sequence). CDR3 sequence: CATRGDRFETQYF. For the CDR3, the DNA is TGTGCCACCAGGGGGGACAGATTTGAGACCCAGTACTTC. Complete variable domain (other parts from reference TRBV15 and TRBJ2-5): DAMVIQNPRYQVTQFGKPVTLSCSQTLNHNVMYWYQQKSSQAPKLLFHYYDKDFNNEADTPDNFQSRRPNTSFCFLDIRSPGLGDTAMYLCATRGDRFETQYFGPGTRLLVL.

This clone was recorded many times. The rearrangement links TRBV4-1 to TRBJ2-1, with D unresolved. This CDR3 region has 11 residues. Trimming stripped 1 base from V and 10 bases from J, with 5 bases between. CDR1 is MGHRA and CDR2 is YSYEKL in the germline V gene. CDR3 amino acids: CASSQGGEQFF. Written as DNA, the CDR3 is TGCGCCAGCAGCCAAGGAGGCGAGCAGTTCTTC.